These 15 T cell receptor beta chains originate from one sample sequenced in a study of CD8 T cells in Susac syndrome. Random hexamers served to reverse transcribe roughly 0.45 to 1 ug RNA. MiXCR was run by TCRdb on the immunoSEQ multiplex PCR reads, yielding one entry per CDR3 protein. This repertoire shows some 140,000 distinct CDR3 sequences, over 90% found once; its top ten account for more than 0.15%. Sequenced input: CD8+ T cells from PBMCs. The receptors shown here come from a human donor with Susac syndrome.

The V call is TRBV7-6, the J call TRBJ2-6; the D gene is possibly TRBD1 (6 bases). The CDR3 length is 17 residues. V gave up 7 bases and J gave up 4 bases, with 20 bases separating them. Looked up from germline, CDR1 is SGHVS and CDR2 is FNYEAQ. The CDR3 nucleotides read TGTGCCAGCACCTTCGATATATCAGGGGAAGGGGCCAACGTCCTGACTTTC. This encodes CASTFDISGEGANVLTF. The full variable domain, completed using reference TRBV7-6 and TRBJ2-6, is GAGVSQSPRYKVTKRGQDVALRCDPISGHVSLYWYRQALGQGPEFLTYFNYEAQQDKSGLPNDRFSAERPEGSISTLTIQRTEQRDSAMYRCASTFDISGEGANVLTFGAGSRLTVL.

This rearrangement joins TRBV7-2 to TRBJ2-1, with no clear D. The V end was cut by 5 bases, the J end by 6 bases, with 11 bases between. In germline, CDR1 is SGHTA, CDR2 FQGNSA. This CDR3 contains 13 residues. This CDR3 is CASSRESVNEQFF. The DNA for the CDR3 is TGTGCCAGCAGCAGGGAATCCGTCAATGAGCAGTTCTTC. Full variable domain (remainder filled in from reference TRBV7-2 and TRBJ2-1): GAGVSQSPSNKVTEKGKDVELRCDPISGHTALYWYRQSLGQGLEFLIYFQGNSAPDKSGLPSDRFSAERTGGSVSTLTIQRTQQEDSAVYLCASSRESVNEQFFGPGTRLTVL.

The chain is built from TRBV28 and TRBJ2-4, with 8 bases fitting TRBD1. Trimming removed 3 bases from V and 1 base from J; junction bases left unmatched: 5. Germline-derived CDR1 and CDR2 are MDHEN and SYDVKM. This CDR3 region has 16 residues. The CDR3 DNA sequence: TGTGCCAGCAGTTTCCGTTGGGACAGGGCCAAAAACATTCAGTACTTC. Its translation is CASSFRWDRAKNIQYF.

The chain is built from TRBV3-1 and TRBJ2-1, with TRBD2 identical over 10 bases. Germline trimming cut 1 base from V and 8 bases from J; bases unmatched to any gene: 5. The germline gives CDR1 LGHDT, CDR2 YNNKEL (reference sequence). This CDR3 has 15 residues. The CDR3 nucleotides read TGTGCCAGCAGCCAAGCGGCTAGCGGGAGCGATGAGCAGTTCTTC. Its translation: CASSQAASGSDEQFF.

The chain combines TRBV28 with TRBJ1-2; D possibly corresponds to TRBD1 (5 bases). Germline values: CDR1 MDHEN, CDR2 SYDVKM. The CDR3 contains 13 residues. Trimming took 5 bases from V and 9 from J, leaving 16 bases between them. The CDR3 DNA reads TGTGCCAGCAGTGTCCCGGGGACGCGACGCTACACCTTC. This gives the protein CASSVPGTRRYTF.

V usage is TRBV6-1 and J usage is TRBJ2-7; TRBD1 aligns across 11 bases. The germline V gene has CDR1 MNHNS and CDR2 SASEGT. The V and J ends lost 3 bases and 4 bases, in that order; junction bases with no gene match: 8. There are 16 residues in the CDR3. The CDR3 spells CASSEWVGTGGYEQYF. CDR3 nucleotide sequence: TGTGCCAGCAGTGAGTGGGTCGGGACAGGGGGATACGAGCAGTACTTC.

Here the CDR3 reads CASSLARVGVVGNQPQHF. Here the CDR3 DNA reads TGTGCCAGCAGCTTAGCCAGGGTCGGGGTAGTCGGCAATCAGCCCCAGCATTTT. This sequence joins TRBV7-2 and TRBJ1-5; maybe TRBD1 (5 bases). This CDR3 has 18 residues. Germline CDR1 reads SGHTA; CDR2 reads FQGNSA. The germline V and J ends were trimmed by 0 bases and 2 bases, with 17 bases remaining between them. Filled out from reference TRBV7-2 and TRBJ1-5, the complete variable domain reads GAGVSQSPSNKVTEKGKDVELRCDPISGHTALYWYRQSLGQGLEFLIYFQGNSAPDKSGLPSDRFSAERTGGSVSTLTIQRTQQEDSAVYLCASSLARVGVVGNQPQHFGDGTRLSIL.

In nucleotides, the CDR3 is TGTGCCAGCAGCTTAATGAGGGAGACCCAGTACTTC. Amino acids: CASSLMRETQYF. The gene calls are TRBV7-9 and TRBJ2-5; D is undetermined. The CDR3 runs to 12 residues. Germline CDR1 is SEHNR and CDR2 is FQNEAQ (reference sequence). The V end lost 2 bases, the J end lost 5 bases, and 6 bases lay between the germline ends.

The gene calls are TRBV11-3 and TRBJ2-7; no reliable D call. The CDR3 runs to 13 residues. The V gene lost 4 bases and the J gene lost 3 bases, with 10 bases spanning the gap. CDR1 is SGHNT and CDR2 is YENEEA in the germline V gene. This chain's CDR3 is CASSSRTFYEQYF. The CDR3 region has the DNA TGTGCCAGCAGCTCCCGTACTTTCTACGAGCAGTACTTC.

The chain uses TRBV14 and TRBJ2-1, with 10 bases identical to TRBD2. V lost 4 bases, J lost 9 bases, and 24 bases stayed unmatched. The CDR3 is made up of 20 amino acids. Germline V gene data show CDR1 as SGHDN and CDR2 as FVKESK. The CDR3 coding sequence is TGTGCCAGCAGCCGAACCCAGAAGCGACTAGCGGGTCCCCTTCGGGGTGAGCAGTTCTTC. This sequence encodes CASSRTQKRLAGPLRGEQFF.

J is TRBJ2-5 and V is TRBV24-1; D gene uncertain. The germline V gene has CDR1 KGHDR and CDR2 SFDVKD. The V gene lost 2 bases and the J gene lost 5 bases, with 2 bases spanning the gap. The CDR3 has 11 amino acids. CDR3 nucleotides: TGTGCCACCAGTGATTCCGAGACCCAGTACTTC. It encodes CATSDSETQYF.

This CDR3 is CASSLSVLAGVRTDTQYF. The CDR3 DNA is TGTGCCAGCAGTTTATCGGTCCTAGCGGGAGTAAGGACAGATACGCAGTATTTT. The V and J genes are TRBV27 and TRBJ2-3, with 10 positions matching TRBD2. Germline CDR1 is MNHEY and CDR2 is SMNVEV (reference sequence). With 0 bases clipped from V and 3 bases from J, the junction kept 9 bases outside the gene matches. The CDR3 has 18 residues.

The chain has TRBV29-1 and TRBJ2-5; D gene unclear. V dropped 4 bases and J dropped 2 bases, with 11 bases sitting between them. The germline CDR1 and CDR2 sequences are SQVTM and ANQGSEA. The length of the CDR3 is 13 residues. CDR3 in amino acids: CSVVSLGQETQYF. The CDR3 DNA sequence: TGCAGCGTTGTCAGCCTGGGACAAGAGACCCAGTACTTC.

The V and J genes are TRBV14 and TRBJ1-3; D unresolved. The CDR3 sequence is 13 residues long. Germline CDR1 SGHDN, CDR2 FVKESK. V dropped 6 bases and J dropped 7 bases, with 13 bases sitting between them. The CDR3 DNA reads TGTGCCAGCAGTTCTAGTCAAAAGAACACCATATATTTT. It specifies CASSSSQKNTIYF.

The V call is TRBV11-3, the J call TRBJ2-5, with TRBD2 matching over 12 bases. Germline V gene data show CDR1 as SGHNT and CDR2 as YENEEA. J gave up 3 bases and V 5 bases, and 7 bases lay outside the gene matches. The CDR3 contains 16 residues. As DNA, the CDR3 is TGTGCCAGCAGCCCATGGACTAGCGGGGAAGAAGAGACCCAGTACTTC. The encoded protein is CASSPWTSGEEETQYF.